These 31 T cell receptor beta chains were all obtained from the same sample, sequenced in a study of neurological immune-mediated disorders. TCRdb reanalysed the 5' RACE reads using MiXCR and keeps one entry per CDR3 protein. The profile covers some 24,000 distinct CDR3 sequences, with over 5.5% appearing a single time and 4.8% taken by the ten largest. The material sequenced was PBMCs. The receptor set was obtained from a woman between 40 and 50 years old in good health.

This clonotype has ten or more counts. The chain combines TRBV2 with TRBJ2-1; 12 bases are a match to TRBD2. V was pared by 6 bases and J by 6 bases, with 0 bases of the junction left unmatched. CDR1 is SNHLY and CDR2 is FYNNEI in the germline V gene. CDR3 length equals 13 residues. The CDR3 protein is CASRGLAGNEQFF. DNA for the CDR3: TGTGCCAGCAGGGGACTAGCGGGCAATGAGCAGTTCTTC.

This clonotype was counted ten times or more. The genes are TRBV13 and TRBJ2-2, with TRBD1 matching over 10 bases. The junction had 7 bases not matched to a gene; V was cut back by 5 bases and J by 4 bases. The CDR3 is 16 amino acids. CDR1 and CDR2 from the germline V gene are PRHDT and FYEKMQ (reference sequence). CDR3 DNA: TGTGCCAGCAGCGGCCGGGACAGGGGCATCACCGGGGAGCTGTTTTTT. This translates into CASSGRDRGITGELFF.

This rearrangement joins TRBV4-2 to TRBJ2-1; 7 bases fit TRBD2. Per germline, CDR1 LGHNA and CDR2 YNFKEQ. Trimming at V came to 3 bases and at J to 0 bases, leaving 5 bases not matched to a gene. The CDR3 has 16 amino acids. CDR3 residues: CASSHESGNSYNEQFF. CDR3 nucleotide sequence: TGTGCCAGCAGCCATGAAAGCGGGAACTCCTACAATGAGCAGTTCTTC.

This clonotype showed up many times. The chain is built from TRBV5-1 and TRBJ2-1; no definite D call. Germline loops: CDR1 SGHRS, CDR2 YFSETQ. V was cut by 0 bases and J by 6 bases, with 4 bases left in between. The CDR3 sequence is 12 residues long. CDR3 in amino acids: CASSLDRNEQFF. The DNA for the CDR3 is TGCGCCAGCAGCTTGGATCGCAATGAGCAGTTCTTC.

CDR3 in DNA: TGTGCCAGCAGCGAAACTAGCGGGAGTTACAATGAGCAGTTCTTC. Translated, it gives CASSETSGSYNEQFF. J is TRBJ2-1 and V is TRBV7-3; 11 bases align to TRBD2. CDR1 is SGHTA, CDR2 FQGTGA, per germline. This CDR3 contains 15 residues. Losses at the gene ends were 5 bases for V and 4 bases for J; bases not matched to a gene: 4.

There are many counts of this clonotype. The chain recombines TRBV20-1 with TRBJ2-7; D gene uncertain. This CDR3 has 13 amino acids. V was trimmed by 6 bases and J by 0 bases, leaving 12 bases between them. Per the germline V gene, CDR1 is DFQATT and CDR2 is SNEGSKA (reference sequence). CDR3 residues: CSAFLPSSYEQYF. The CDR3 region has the DNA TGCAGTGCGTTCCTTCCAAGCTCCTACGAGCAGTACTTC.

This clonotype was observed at least ten times. V is TRBV20-1 and J is TRBJ2-7; 8 bases fit TRBD2. Germline-derived CDR1 and CDR2 are DFQATT and SNEGSKA (reference sequence). The CDR3 runs 13 residues. The V gene end was trimmed by 6 bases and the J gene end by 4 bases; junction bases not matched to a gene: 8. CDR3 in amino acids: CSALSGTGYEQYF. The CDR3 DNA reads as TGCAGTGCCCTTAGCGGGACCGGGTACGAGCAGTACTTC.

This clonotype occurred many times. The chain employs TRBV2 and TRBJ1-1, with D possibly matching TRBD1 (6 bases). Trimming pared 5 bases from V and 4 bases from J, leaving 11 bases between. The CDR3 runs 13 residues. Germline V gives CDR1 SNHLY, CDR2 FYNNEI. The CDR3 loop is CASSQDRRTEAFF. In DNA form, the CDR3 reads TGTGCCAGCAGTCAGGACAGACGCACTGAAGCTTTCTTT.

This clonotype was found many times. This rearrangement joins TRBV7-6 to TRBJ2-7; D tentatively reads TRBD1 or TRBD2 (5 bases each). Deletions cut 5 bases from V and 0 bases from J, with 11 bases between. Germline values: CDR1 SGHVS, CDR2 FNYEAQ. This CDR3 comprises 14 residues. Here the CDR3 DNA reads TGTGCCAGCAGCCTTCTTGGGGGCTCCTACGAGCAGTACTTC. Translation: CASSLLGGSYEQYF. Using reference TRBV7-6 and TRBJ2-7 for the parts outside the CDR3, the full variable domain is GAGVSQSPRYKVTKRGQDVALRCDPISGHVSLYWYRQALGQGPEFLTYFNYEAQQDKSGLPNDRFSAERPEGSISTLTIQRTEQRDSAMYRCASSLLGGSYEQYFGPGTRLTVT.

This clonotype has a count of ten or more. The CDR3 DNA follows: TGTGCCAGCAGTTTACAGTTCAATCAGCCCCAGCATTTT. This codes for CASSLQFNQPQHF. The genes are TRBV12-3 or TRBV12-4 and TRBJ1-5; D unresolved. This CDR3 has 13 residues. V lost 2 bases to trimming and J lost 3 bases, with 5 bases between them.

This clonotype was recorded many times. V and J are TRBV29-1 and TRBJ2-1; 11 bases line up with TRBD2. This CDR3 spans 13 amino acids. CDR1 is SQVTM, CDR2 ANQGSEA, per germline. The junction had 7 bases not matched to a gene; V was cut back by 6 bases and J by 9 bases. CDR3 DNA: TGCAGCGTGATAGCGGGAGGGTTGGTTGAGCAGTTCTTC. This encodes CSVIAGGLVEQFF.

The V call is TRBV4-3, the J call TRBJ2-1, with D possibly matching TRBD2 (6 bases). From germline, CDR1 is LGHNA and CDR2 YSLEER. V dropped 1 base and J dropped 9 bases, with 13 bases sitting between them. CDR3 size: 14 residues. The CDR3 reads CASSQVGGMGEQFF. The DNA of the CDR3 is TGCGCCAGCAGCCAAGTTGGGGGGATGGGTGAGCAGTTCTTC.

This clonotype was observed many times. The chain joins TRBV20-1 to TRBJ2-7; D remains ambiguous. V lost 3 bases and J lost 2, with 17 bases in between. The length of the CDR3 is 15 residues. Germline lookup yields CDR1 DFQATT and CDR2 SNEGSKA (reference sequence). The DNA for the CDR3 is TGCAGTGCTAGTAAACCCCTCGGTAGGGCCTACGAGCAGTACTTC. This sequence encodes CSASKPLGRAYEQYF.

This clonotype was observed many times. The chain recombines TRBV5-6 with TRBJ2-1, with 9 bases identical to TRBD2. In germline, CDR1 is SGHDT, CDR2 YYEEEE. V gave up 3 bases and J gave up 4 bases; unmatched junction bases: 8. The CDR3 contains 16 residues. The CDR3 nucleotides are TGTGCCAGCAGCTCCGGCGGCGGGAGGGTATACAATGAGCAGTTCTTC. Its translation is CASSSGGGRVYNEQFF.

This CDR3 is CASSLGSFTSGKTYEQYF. DNA of the CDR3: TGTGCCAGCAGCTTAGGTTCGTTTACTAGCGGGAAGACCTACGAGCAGTACTTC. V gene TRBV7-6 combines with J gene TRBJ2-7; 10 bases are shared with TRBD2. The J segment lost 2 bases and the V segment lost 1 base, leaving 11 bases of the junction unmatched. Germline V gives CDR1 SGHVS, CDR2 FNYEAQ. This CDR3 is 18 amino acids long.

This clonotype was seen a handful of times. This rearrangement joins TRBV28 to TRBJ1-1; D call uncertain. The germline V gene encodes CDR1 MDHEN and CDR2 SYDVKM. The V end lost 11 bases, the J end lost 2 bases, and 12 bases lay between the germline ends. This CDR3 contains 12 residues. CDR3 protein: CAGAGRNTEAFF. In DNA, the CDR3 is TGTGCCGGCGCGGGGAGAAACACTGAAGCTTTCTTT. The full variable domain, in which reference TRBV28 and TRBJ1-1 provide the parts outside the CDR3, is DVKVTQSSRYLVKRTGEKVFLECVQDMDHENMFWYRQDPGLGLRLIYFSYDVKMKEKGDIPEGYSVSREKKERFSLILESASTNQTSMYLCAGAGRNTEAFFGQGTRLTVV.

This clonotype is categorized as medium-sized. The gene calls are TRBV7-6 and TRBJ1-1, with D possibly TRBD1 on 5 matching bases. CDR1 SGHVS and CDR2 FNYEAQ come from the germline V gene. V lost 5 bases and J lost 3, with 19 bases in between. This CDR3 has 16 residues. CDR3 in DNA: TGTGCCAGCAGCGCCTCGGGAAGGGGTCGTGACACTGAAGCTTTCTTT. This gives the protein CASSASGRGRDTEAFF.

This clonotype was seen ten or more times. A single base separates this from a much larger clone, so it may be a read error. This chain connects TRBV20-1 to TRBJ2-3, with 8 bases matching TRBD2. V trimming: 8 bases; J trimming: 1 base; junction bases outside the gene matches: 2. Germline V gene data show CDR1 as DFQATT and CDR2 as SNEGSKA (reference sequence). The CDR3 extends over 12 amino acids. CDR3: CSTGRGTDTQYF. In DNA form, the CDR3 reads TGCAGTACCGGGAGGGGCACAGATACGCAGTATTTT.

This clonotype has ten or more counts. The chain has TRBV10-3 and TRBJ2-7; D is unresolved. The CDR3 is 13 residues long. Per the germline V gene, CDR1 is ENHRY and CDR2 is SYGVKD. The ends were cut back, 0 bases at V and 3 bases at J, with 6 bases in the middle. The CDR3 bases are TGTGCCATCAGTGAGTCGCCGGGCTACGAGCAGTACTTC. This codes for CAISESPGYEQYF.

This rearrangement joins TRBV4-3 to TRBJ2-2; 13 bases map to TRBD2. This CDR3 has 17 residues. Losses at the gene ends were 4 bases for V and 4 bases for J; bases not matched to a gene: 6. Germline loops: CDR1 LGHNA, CDR2 YSLEER. The CDR3 DNA reads TGCGCCAGCAGCCCGGGACTAGCGGGATCCTTCACCGGGGAGCTGTTTTTT. It yields the protein CASSPGLAGSFTGELFF.

Many counts were recorded for this clonotype. J is TRBJ2-1 and V is TRBV5-1; 7 nucleotides align to TRBD2. Trimming removed 0 bases from V and 6 bases from J; junction bases left unmatched: 12. The CDR3 consists of 17 residues. CDR1 is SGHRS and CDR2 is YFSETQ in the germline V gene. The CDR3 nucleotides are TGCGCCAGCAGCTTGGGGGGGACCGCGGGAGCAGCCAATGAGCAGTTCTTC. It codes for CASSLGGTAGAANEQFF.

By sample fraction, this clonotype is medium-sized. The chain is built from TRBV29-1 and TRBJ2-2; TRBD2 aligns across 8 bases. CDR1 and CDR2 (germline): SQVTM, ANQGSEA. This CDR3 has 16 residues. The junction had 15 bases not matched to a gene; V was cut back by 6 bases and J by 6 bases. The CDR3 loop is CSVRGLADRTAGELFF. DNA of the CDR3: TGCAGCGTGAGAGGACTAGCAGACAGAACCGCCGGGGAGCTGTTTTTT.

This clonotype has at least ten counts. The chain has TRBV11-1 and TRBJ2-1; TRBD2 is a possible D gene (6 bases). CDR3 size: 15 residues. V shed 1 base and J shed 6 bases, with 13 bases lying between them. Germline-derived CDR1 and CDR2 are SGHAT and FQDESV (reference sequence). The CDR3 nucleotides read TGTGCCAGCAGCTTAGTAGAATTAGCGGCCAATGAGCAGTTCTTC. Encoded protein: CASSLVELAANEQFF.

This clonotype has at least ten counts. This rearrangement joins TRBV5-1 to TRBJ2-7, with unresolved D. Trimming stripped 3 bases from V and 6 bases from J, with 19 bases between. CDR1 is SGHRS and CDR2 is YFSETQ in the germline V gene. The CDR3 covers 15 residues. This chain's CDR3 is CASSSSVALGSEQYF. CDR3 nucleotide sequence: TGCGCCAGCAGCTCGTCCGTGGCCCTCGGAAGCGAGCAGTACTTC.

The table lists this clonotype with many counts. The chain couples TRBV5-1 to TRBJ1-5; 7 bases fit TRBD1. Germline lookup yields CDR1 SGHRS and CDR2 YFSETQ. This CDR3 contains 14 residues. Trimming took 7 bases from V and 2 from J; bases not matched to a gene: 6. CDR3 protein: CASSPGQGNQPQHF. DNA of the CDR3: TGCGCCAGCTCCCCAGGACAGGGCAATCAGCCCCAGCATTTT.

There are many counts of this clonotype. One end of the junction varies from germline; a read error may be responsible. CDR3 coding DNA: TGTGCTAGCAGCTGGGACAGACAAGAGACCCAGTACTTC. This sequence encodes CASSWDRQETQYF. The gene calls are TRBV7-7 and TRBJ2-5, with TRBD1 matching over 7 bases. This CDR3 has 13 amino acids. The germline V gene has CDR1 SSHAT and CDR2 FNYEAQ (reference sequence).

This clonotype showed up many times. The chain recombines TRBV5-1 with TRBJ2-4; 8 positions match TRBD1. With 4 bases clipped from V and 6 bases from J, the junction kept 9 bases outside the gene matches. The germline CDR1 and CDR2 sequences are SGHRS and YFSETQ. The CDR3 is made up of 15 amino acids. The DNA for the CDR3 is TGCGCCAGCAGCAGGGGACAGGAGCCGGTAAACATTCAGTACTTC. This gives the protein CASSRGQEPVNIQYF.

This clonotype was found many times. V and J are TRBV20-1 and TRBJ2-1; 7 bases agree with TRBD2. V shed 5 bases and J 7 bases; nucleotides not matched to a gene: 26. CDR1 is DFQATT, CDR2 SNEGSKA, per germline (reference sequence). The CDR3 consists of 19 residues. CDR3 bases: TGCAGTGCTCTGCGTAGGGGTCGCCGGGCTAACGGGAGGACGAATGAGCAGTTCTTC. Translating it yields CSALRRGRRANGRTNEQFF.

There are many counts of this clonotype. The chain carries TRBV29-1 and TRBJ2-4; no reliable D call. Trimming stripped 0 bases from V and 2 bases from J, with 11 bases between. The CDR3 runs 15 residues. Looked up from germline, CDR1 is SQVTM and CDR2 is ANQGSEA. As DNA, the CDR3 is TGCAGCGTTGAAGATATCTCCCCAACCAAAAACATTCAGTACTTC. This gives the protein CSVEDISPTKNIQYF.

This clonotype was observed many times. The CDR3 is CASSLTTGELFF. CDR3 coding DNA: TGTGCCAGCAGTTTAACGACCGGGGAGCTGTTTTTT. The rearrangement uses TRBV28 and TRBJ2-2; unclear D gene. Germline lookup yields CDR1 MDHEN and CDR2 SYDVKM. The CDR3 totals 12 residues. Between the trimmed V and J ends, which lost 2 bases and 5 bases, there was a span of 3 bases.

Ten or more counts support this clonotype. The rearrangement links TRBV18 to TRBJ1-5, with 8 bases lining up with TRBD1. Trimming at V came to 3 bases and at J to 5 bases, leaving 3 bases not matched to a gene. Germline-derived CDR1 and CDR2 are KGHSH and LQKENI. The CDR3 has 14 amino acids. The CDR3 bases are TGTGCCAGCTCACCGGACAGGGCGGATCAGCCCCAGCATTTT. Protein: CASSPDRADQPQHF.